Following are 9 T cell receptor beta chains from one sample sequenced in a study of vaccination and CD4 T cells after COVID-19. These TCRs' antigens remain unknown. Cultured CD4+ T cells had their DNA profiled by the Oncomine TCR Beta short-read assay. TCRdb used MiXCR to reprocess the PCR reads, holding one entry per CDR3 protein. The sample lists roughly 3,000 distinct CDR3 sequences, roughly 30% seen once, with approximately 30% in the top ten. The treatment: approximately 11-day PBMC culture with coronavirus spike peptide pools or control peptides (ViraFEST assay). The sample taken for sequencing was CD4+ T cells from blood, cultured in vitro. Every receptor here comes from a human donor who had recovered from COVID-19.

J is TRBJ2-1 and V is TRBV6-5; D is perhaps TRBD1 (5 bases). V lost 4 bases to trimming and J lost 0 bases, with 10 bases between them. CDR3 size: 15 residues. Germline loops: CDR1 MNHEY, CDR2 SVGAGI. In nucleotides, the CDR3 is TGTGCCAGCAGTTTCAGGGCCCTCTCCTACAATGAGCAGTTCTTC. Its translation: CASSFRALSYNEQFF.

This clonotype was seen a few times. V gene TRBV2 combines with J gene TRBJ1-2, with 10 bases lining up with TRBD1. Germline V gene lookup returns CDR1 SNHLY and CDR2 FYNNEI. The CDR3 sequence is 13 residues long. With V trimmed by 8 bases and J by 7 bases, 7 bases remained unmatched. The CDR3 region is CASSGQGTGGYTF. CDR3 bases: TGTGCCAGCTCGGGACAGGGGACGGGTGGCTACACCTTC.

Relative to its sample, this clonotype is medium-sized. For the CDR3, the DNA is TGTGCCAGCAGCTTAGCGGAGGGCTTATCCTACGAGCAGTACTTC. It codes for CASSLAEGLSYEQYF. The V gene is TRBV7-8, the J gene TRBJ2-7; D might be TRBD2 (6 bases). The germline CDR1 and CDR2 sequences are SGHVS and FQNEAQ. The CDR3 runs 15 residues. V dropped 0 bases and J dropped 1 base, with 10 bases sitting between them.

This clonotype turned up a few times. The chain has TRBV19 and TRBJ2-7, with D tentatively TRBD1 (6 bases). The CDR3 loop spans 13 amino acids. Germline assignment: CDR1 LNHDA and CDR2 SQIVND (reference sequence). Trimming took 5 bases from V and 4 from J, leaving 12 bases between them. CDR3 sequence reads: CASSSERGYEQYF. The CDR3 region has the DNA TGTGCCAGTAGTTCCGAAAGGGGGTACGAGCAGTACTTC.

This clonotype was detected a few times. The J gene is TRBJ2-5, the V gene TRBV7-2; perhaps TRBD2 as D (5 bases). The V gene lost 4 bases and the J gene lost 5 bases, with 14 bases spanning the gap. In germline, CDR1 is SGHTA, CDR2 FQGNSA. The length of the CDR3 is 14 residues. The CDR3 DNA is TGTGCCAGCAGCTCCTCTGTTAGGAGGGAGACCCAGTACTTC. Translated, it gives CASSSSVRRETQYF. The complete variable domain, with remaining parts taken from reference TRBV7-2 and TRBJ2-5, reads GAGVSQSPSNKVTEKGKDVELRCDPISGHTALYWYRQSLGQGLEFLIYFQGNSAPDKSGLPSDRFSAERTGGSVSTLTIQRTQQEDSAVYLCASSSSVRRETQYFGPGTRLLVL.

The chain combines TRBV20-1 with TRBJ2-7; 8 bases are shared with TRBD2. Germline CDR1 and CDR2: DFQATT and SNEGSKA (reference sequence). Germline trimming cut 6 bases from V and 7 bases from J; bases unmatched to any gene: 5. The CDR3 spans 11 residues. In DNA, the CDR3 is TGCAGTGCCGAGCGGGGGAATGAGCAGTACTTC. It translates to CSAERGNEQYF.

V and J are TRBV3-1 and TRBJ2-5; D ambiguous. Germline-derived CDR1 and CDR2 are LGHDT and YNNKEL (reference sequence). This CDR3 spans 13 amino acids. V was clipped by 3 bases and J by 4 bases, with 9 bases between them. CDR3 residues: CASSQGIRETQYF. The CDR3, as DNA: TGTGCCAGCAGCCAGGGAATAAGAGAGACCCAGTACTTC.

This clonotype was detected a few times. CDR3 DNA sequence: TGCGCCAGCAGCTTGAATATCATCTGGCGGGGCACAGATACGCAGTATTTT. This codes for CASSLNIIWRGTDTQYF. The chain employs TRBV5-1 and TRBJ2-3, with D perhaps TRBD2 (5 bases). Germline V gene lookup returns CDR1 SGHRS and CDR2 YFSETQ. V was trimmed by 1 base and J by 1 base, leaving 16 bases between them. The CDR3 contains 17 residues. Filled out from reference TRBV5-1 and TRBJ2-3, the complete variable domain reads KAGVTQTPRYLIKTRGQQVTLSCSPISGHRSVSWYQQTPGQGLQFLFEYFSETQRNKGNFPGRFSGRQFSNSRSEMNVSTLELGDSALYLCASSLNIIWRGTDTQYFGPGTRLTVL.

This clonotype is categorized as medium-sized. This chain uses TRBV4-1 with TRBJ1-2; TRBD1 might be the D (6 bases). The length of the CDR3 is 17 residues. V lost 3 bases, J lost 1 base, and 18 bases lay in between. The germline CDR1 and CDR2 sequences are MGHRA and YSYEKL. The CDR3 protein is CASSQGVGGARNYGYTF. The CDR3 nucleotides read TGCGCCAGCAGCCAGGGGGTGGGGGGGGCGCGTAACTATGGCTACACCTTC.